The text below deals with one TCR beta chain. What it recognizes is unknown. Trimming took 4 bases from V and 11 from J; bases not matched to a gene: 12. The CDR3 loop spans 14 amino acids. CDR1 SGHTA and CDR2 FQGNSA come from the germline V gene. This entry belongs to a study of beta chain features in type 1 diabetes. Of the isolated RNA, all was reverse transcribed, and so the sequenced material was expressed TCRB transcripts. This table comes from immunoSEQ multiplex PCR, and its TCRdb copy is limited to in-frame clones, with some not included. The sample holds a few hundred thousand clones, approximately 13% seen once. Study-level results: Among type 1 diabetes patients, VDJ junctions had fewer insertions and more deletions.

This receptor was taken from a man under 40 in good health. Sequenced: naive CD4+ T cells from blood. The chain carries TRBV7-2 and TRBJ1-1; 8 bases match TRBD1. In nucleotides, the CDR3 is TGTGCCAGCAGCTACCCCACAGGGGGGGAGGGGGCTTTCTTT. Translation gives CASSYPTGGEGAFF. Together with reference TRBV7-2 and TRBJ1-1, the CDR3 gives the full variable domain: GAGVSQSPSNKVTEKGKDVELRCDPISGHTALYWYRQSLGQGLEFLIYFQGNSAPDKSGLPSDRFSAERTGGSVSTLTIQRTQQEDSAVYLCASSYPTGGEGAFFGQGTRLTVV.